This is a list of T cell receptor beta chains from one sample in a study of T cell therapy after organ transplantation. Sequenced by immunoSEQ multiplex PCR; TCRdb stores in-frame clones only, minus some. The sample has some 17,000 clones; 85% are singletons. No antigen has been identified for these receptors. The sample was CD8+ T cells from blood, taken after autologous CMV-specific T cell therapy. Receptors originate from a human patient who had received a solid organ transplant and had CMV disease. Some T cells may trace back to the graft donor. Both conserved end residues are part of each CDR3. The D gene is left open where the match is weak. Expanded clones get a size class; other rows say once, few or many, or leave the size out.

v_gene: TRBV5-4
len: 13
d_gene: NA
j_gene: TRBJ2-7
abundance: once
CDR3nt: TGTGCCAGCAGCTTTTGGACAACCTACGAGCAGTACTTC
CDR3aa: CASSFWTTYEQYF

v_gene: TRBV19
len: 14
d_gene: NA
j_gene: TRBJ2-7
abundance: NA
CDR3nt: TGTGCCAGTAGTCCAACCGGGTCCATTCTTGAGCAGTACTTC
CDR3aa: CASSPTGSILEQYF

v_gene: TRBV2
len: 13
d_gene: NA
j_gene: TRBJ2-7
abundance: NA
CDR3nt: TGTGCCACCTTTCGGACGGAGGACTACGAGCAGTACTTC
CDR3aa: CATFRTEDYEQYF

v_gene: TRBV7-8
len: 15
d_gene: NA
j_gene: TRBJ1-1
abundance: NA
CDR3nt: TGTGCCAGCAGCTTAGTCGCGGGCAGGGTTGCTGAAGCTTTCTTT
CDR3aa: CASSLVAGRVAEAFF

v_gene: TRBV19
len: 15
d_gene: TRBD2
j_gene: TRBJ2-7
abundance: NA
CDR3nt: TGTGCCAGTAGCCCAGAGCGGGAGCGACCCTACGAGCAGTACTTC
CDR3aa: CASSPERERPYEQYF

v_gene: TRBV30
len: 14
d_gene: NA
j_gene: TRBJ2-5
abundance: NA
CDR3nt: TGTGCCTGGAGCGCTCCACGGACCCAAGAGACCCAGTACTTC
CDR3aa: CAWSAPRTQETQYF

v_gene: TRBV19
len: 15
d_gene: NA
j_gene: TRBJ1-5
abundance: NA
CDR3nt: TGTGCCAGTAGTGGCCTGGGGGAGGGAAGTCAGCCCCAGCATTTT
CDR3aa: CASSGLGEGSQPQHF

v_gene: TRBV6-5
len: 13
d_gene: NA
j_gene: TRBJ1-1
abundance: NA
CDR3nt: TGTGCCAGCAGCGTCAACCCTTTCACTGAAGCTTTCTTT
CDR3aa: CASSVNPFTEAFF

v_gene: TRBV19
len: 13
d_gene: TRBD2
j_gene: TRBJ2-7
abundance: NA
CDR3nt: TGTGCCAGTAGTCGGGGGGTCTCCTCCGAGCAGTACTTC
CDR3aa: CASSRGVSSEQYF

v_gene: TRBV7-3
len: 17
d_gene: NA
j_gene: TRBJ1-2
abundance: NA
CDR3nt: TGTGCCAGCAGCCCAGTGCCCTTTGACAGGACGGAGGGGAGCTACACCTTC
CDR3aa: CASSPVPFDRTEGSYTF

v_gene: TRBV7-9
len: 16
d_gene: TRBD1
j_gene: TRBJ2-1
abundance: NA
CDR3nt: TGTGCCAGCAGCTCTTATCGGGGACAGGGCGACAATGAGCAGTTCTTC
CDR3aa: CASSSYRGQGDNEQFF

v_gene: TRBV4-2
len: 14
d_gene: NA
j_gene: TRBJ2-7
abundance: few
CDR3nt: TGTGCCAGCAGCCAAGAACAAGGGGGCTACGAGCAGTACTTC
CDR3aa: CASSQEQGGYEQYF

v_gene: TRBV25-1
len: 12
d_gene: NA
j_gene: TRBJ1-5
abundance: NA
CDR3nt: TGTGCCAGCAGTGTAGACGGGGGGGGTCTGCATTTT
CDR3aa: CASSVDGGGLHF

v_gene: TRBV5-5
len: 15
d_gene: NA
j_gene: TRBJ2-5
abundance: NA
CDR3nt: TGTGCCAGCAGCTTCGGCAGCGGACCACAAGAGACCCAGTACTTC
CDR3aa: CASSFGSGPQETQYF

v_gene: TRBV9
len: 12
d_gene: NA
j_gene: TRBJ2-2
abundance: NA
CDR3nt: TGTGCCAGCACCACAGACACCGGGGAGCTGTTTTTT
CDR3aa: CASTTDTGELFF

v_gene: TRBV27
len: 15
d_gene: TRBD1
j_gene: TRBJ1-4
abundance: once
CDR3nt: TGTGCCAGCAGTCCCCGGGACAGGGGCCCTGAAAAACTGTTTTTT
CDR3aa: CASSPRDRGPEKLFF

v_gene: TRBV27
len: 14
d_gene: NA
j_gene: TRBJ2-5
abundance: NA
CDR3nt: TGTGCCAGCAGTCCCTCCGGGGGCCAAGAGACCCAGTACTTC
CDR3aa: CASSPSGGQETQYF

v_gene: TRBV19
len: 13
d_gene: NA
j_gene: TRBJ1-1
abundance: NA
CDR3nt: TGTGCCAGTTCGGAAACCGGGAACACTGAAGCTTTCTTT
CDR3aa: CASSETGNTEAFF

v_gene: TRBV11-2
len: 15
d_gene: TRBD1
j_gene: TRBJ1-1
abundance: NA
CDR3nt: TGTGCCAGCAGCCTAAGACAGGGGAAGAACACTGAAGCTTTCTTT
CDR3aa: CASSLRQGKNTEAFF

v_gene: TRBV6-1
len: 13
d_gene: NA
j_gene: TRBJ1-1
abundance: NA
CDR3nt: TGTGCCAGCAGTGAATCAGGAATGAGTTCAGCTTTCTTT
CDR3aa: CASSESGMSSAFF

v_gene: TRBV6-1
len: 15
d_gene: TRBD1
j_gene: TRBJ1-5
abundance: once
CDR3nt: TGTGCCAGCAGTGAATGGACAGGGGGAGGTCAGCCCCAGCATTTT
CDR3aa: CASSEWTGGGQPQHF

v_gene: TRBV6-5
len: 14
d_gene: TRBD1
j_gene: TRBJ2-1
abundance: once
CDR3nt: TGTGCCAGCAGCGCAGGGGGCAGCTACAATGAGCAGTTCTTC
CDR3aa: CASSAGGSYNEQFF

v_gene: TRBV7-9
len: 14
d_gene: NA
j_gene: TRBJ1-2
abundance: NA
CDR3nt: TGTGCCAGCAGCGGAAATGTTGTCAACTATGGCTACACCTTC
CDR3aa: CASSGNVVNYGYTF

v_gene: TRBV7-9
len: 15
d_gene: TRBD1
j_gene: TRBJ2-7
abundance: NA
CDR3nt: TGTGCCAGCAGCACAGGGGGAACGGCTACGGACGAGCAGTACTTC
CDR3aa: CASSTGGTATDEQYF

v_gene: TRBV4-1
len: 15
d_gene: NA
j_gene: TRBJ2-1
abundance: NA
CDR3nt: TGCGCCAGCAGCCAGTCCCGGGACGGGTACAATGAGCAGTTCTTC
CDR3aa: CASSQSRDGYNEQFF

v_gene: TRBV5-6
len: 13
d_gene: NA
j_gene: TRBJ1-1
abundance: NA
CDR3nt: TGTGCCAGCAGCTTCGGGGGGGTATTTGAAGCTTTCTTT
CDR3aa: CASSFGGVFEAFF

v_gene: TRBV27
len: 16
d_gene: TRBD2
j_gene: TRBJ2-1
abundance: NA
CDR3nt: TGTGCCAGCAGTTTCCTACCGGGGGGATCATACAATGAGCAGTTCTTC
CDR3aa: CASSFLPGGSYNEQFF

v_gene: TRBV7-9
len: 12
d_gene: NA
j_gene: TRBJ2-7
abundance: NA
CDR3nt: TGTGCCAGCAGCCAGAGTGTGTACGAGCAGTACTTC
CDR3aa: CASSQSVYEQYF

v_gene: TRBV30
len: 13
d_gene: NA
j_gene: TRBJ1-1
abundance: NA
CDR3nt: TGTGCCTGGAGTGTAGGGGGGAACACTGAAGCTTTCTTT
CDR3aa: CAWSVGGNTEAFF

v_gene: TRBV4-3
len: 17
d_gene: TRBD1
j_gene: TRBJ2-1
abundance: NA
CDR3nt: TGCGCCAGCAGCCAAGAACCCGGGACAGAGATCTACAATGAGCAGTTCTTC
CDR3aa: CASSQEPGTEIYNEQFF

v_gene: TRBV29-1
len: 13
d_gene: NA
j_gene: TRBJ1-2
abundance: NA
CDR3nt: TGCAGCGTTGTACAGATGAGGGCTGGAGGCTACACCTTC
CDR3aa: CSVVQMRAGGYTF

v_gene: TRBV9
len: 18
d_gene: TRBD1
j_gene: TRBJ2-1
abundance: NA
CDR3nt: TGTGCCAGCAGCCGAGACAGGACAGGGGGCTTAGTTTACAATGAGCAGTTCTTC
CDR3aa: CASSRDRTGGLVYNEQFF

v_gene: TRBV13
len: 13
d_gene: NA
j_gene: TRBJ1-1
abundance: NA
CDR3nt: TGTGCCAGCAGCCCGACCACAAACACTGAAGCTTTCTTT
CDR3aa: CASSPTTNTEAFF

v_gene: TRBV29-1
len: 11
d_gene: TRBD1
j_gene: TRBJ2-3
abundance: NA
CDR3nt: TGCAGCGTTCAGGGGGCAGATACGCAGTATTTT
CDR3aa: CSVQGADTQYF

v_gene: TRBV6-6
len: 14
d_gene: NA
j_gene: TRBJ1-1
abundance: NA
CDR3nt: TGTGCCAGCAGTTCCGACAGGAGGAACACTGAAGCTTTCTTT
CDR3aa: CASSSDRRNTEAFF

v_gene: TRBV9
len: 16
d_gene: NA
j_gene: TRBJ1-2
abundance: once
CDR3nt: TGTGCCAGCAGCGTAGGGTCGTCGTCCGACATTTATGGCTACACCTTC
CDR3aa: CASSVGSSSDIYGYTF

v_gene: TRBV4-1
len: 13
d_gene: NA
j_gene: TRBJ1-5
abundance: NA
CDR3nt: TGCGCCAGCAGCCTTTATAGGGCCCAGCCCCAGCATTTT
CDR3aa: CASSLYRAQPQHF

v_gene: TRBV4-2
len: 17
d_gene: NA
j_gene: TRBJ2-1
abundance: NA
CDR3nt: TGTGCCAGCAGCCAAGATCTTGTAGGGGAAGGTAGTCATGAGCAGTTCTTC
CDR3aa: CASSQDLVGEGSHEQFF

v_gene: TRBV4-2
len: 15
d_gene: TRBD1
j_gene: TRBJ2-1
abundance: NA
CDR3nt: TGTGCCAGCAGCCAAGTTTTCCTAGGGACAGGGGAGCAGTTCTTC
CDR3aa: CASSQVFLGTGEQFF

v_gene: TRBV5-4
len: 14
d_gene: TRBD1
j_gene: TRBJ2-7
abundance: NA
CDR3nt: TGTGCCAGCAGCCCGGGACAGGGGCCCGGGGAGCAGTACTTC
CDR3aa: CASSPGQGPGEQYF

v_gene: TRBV4-2
len: 16
d_gene: TRBD2
j_gene: TRBJ2-7
abundance: NA
CDR3nt: TGTGCCAGCAGCCAAGATGGGACTAGCGGCTCCTACGAGCAGTACTTC
CDR3aa: CASSQDGTSGSYEQYF

v_gene: TRBV25-1
len: 16
d_gene: TRBD2
j_gene: TRBJ2-3
abundance: NA
CDR3nt: TGTGCCAGCAGTGAATGGACTAGCGGGGGCACAGATACGCAGTATTTT
CDR3aa: CASSEWTSGGTDTQYF

v_gene: TRBV6-5
len: 15
d_gene: NA
j_gene: TRBJ2-2
abundance: NA
CDR3nt: TGTGCCAGCAGTTACGACGGGACAAACACCGGGGAGCTGTTTTTT
CDR3aa: CASSYDGTNTGELFF

v_gene: TRBV7-9
len: 11
d_gene: NA
j_gene: TRBJ2-5
abundance: NA
CDR3nt: TGTGCCAGCAGCTTATTCGAGACCCAGTACTTC
CDR3aa: CASSLFETQYF

v_gene: TRBV19
len: 13
d_gene: NA
j_gene: TRBJ1-6
abundance: few
CDR3nt: TGTGCCAGTAGTATTATAGGGGATTCACCCCTCCACTTT
CDR3aa: CASSIIGDSPLHF

v_gene: TRBV4-3
len: 16
d_gene: NA
j_gene: TRBJ1-2
abundance: NA
CDR3nt: TGCGCCAGCAGCCAATCTTTACTTATAGGGGCGGACGGCTACACCTTC
CDR3aa: CASSQSLLIGADGYTF

v_gene: TRBV4-3
len: 18
d_gene: NA
j_gene: TRBJ1-6
abundance: NA
CDR3nt: TGCGCCAGCAGCCAAGATGTGGAGGGGACCTCCTATAATTCACCCCTCCACTTT
CDR3aa: CASSQDVEGTSYNSPLHF

v_gene: TRBV27
len: 14
d_gene: TRBD1
j_gene: TRBJ1-2
abundance: NA
CDR3nt: TGTGCCAGCAGTTTTACAGGGGGCAACTATGGCTACACCTTC
CDR3aa: CASSFTGGNYGYTF

v_gene: TRBV25-1
len: 14
d_gene: NA
j_gene: TRBJ1-1
abundance: NA
CDR3nt: TGTGCCAGCAGTGAACAGGGAAGAAACACTGAAGCTTTCTTT
CDR3aa: CASSEQGRNTEAFF

v_gene: TRBV19
len: 13
d_gene: TRBD1
j_gene: TRBJ2-7
abundance: NA
CDR3nt: TGTGCCAGTAGTTCCCTGACAGGGGATGAGCAGTACTTC
CDR3aa: CASSSLTGDEQYF

v_gene: TRBV19
len: 15
d_gene: TRBD1
j_gene: TRBJ1-2
abundance: NA
CDR3nt: TGTGCCAGTAGTTACCCCTGGGACAGCGCCTATGGCTACACCTTC
CDR3aa: CASSYPWDSAYGYTF

v_gene: TRBV7-2
len: 15
d_gene: NA
j_gene: TRBJ2-1
abundance: NA
CDR3nt: TGTGCCAGCAGCTTAGGGCGACTAGGCATACTTGAGCAGTTCTTC
CDR3aa: CASSLGRLGILEQFF

v_gene: TRBV19
len: 15
d_gene: NA
j_gene: TRBJ1-5
abundance: NA
CDR3nt: TGTGCCAGTAGTATACAGGCTTACAGCAATCAGCCCCAGCATTTT
CDR3aa: CASSIQAYSNQPQHF

v_gene: TRBV25-1
len: 11
d_gene: NA
j_gene: TRBJ1-1
abundance: few
CDR3nt: TGTGCCAGCAGTGATTACACTGAAGCTTTCTTT
CDR3aa: CASSDYTEAFF

v_gene: TRBV27
len: 13
d_gene: NA
j_gene: TRBJ1-1
abundance: once
CDR3nt: TGTGCCAGCAGTTTTTACAGGAACACTGAAGCTTTCTTT
CDR3aa: CASSFYRNTEAFF